These T cell receptor beta chains were read from a single sample in a study of glioma-infiltrating T cells. TCRdb re-derived calls from the multiplex PCR reads in MiXCR, one entry per CDR3 protein. The data hold about 190,000 distinct CDR3 sequences, with 32% observed a single time. The material sequenced was glioma tissue, nonneoplastic brain tissue, or PBMCs (not recorded which). The source of these receptors is a human donor with low-grade glioma or glioblastoma, undergoing nonglioma brain surgery, or in good health (not recorded which). Each CDR3 is given with its conserved first and last residue. Each record gives: D gene, J gene, clone size, V gene, CDR3 DNA, CDR3 protein. A D gene is named only where the DNA matches it firmly. Clone sizes are given selectively: once, few, many, or a class where the clone is expanded.

TRBD1 TRBJ2-3 few TRBV19 TGTGCCAGTAGTTTCCGGACAGGTGGCGATACGCAGTATTTT CASSFRTGGDTQYF
. TRBJ2-5 . TRBV29-1 TGCAGCGTTGACCTGACAGCTCAAGAGACCCAGTACTTC CSVDLTAQETQYF
TRBD2 TRBJ2-3 few TRBV7-3 TGTGCCAGCAGCTTCGGGACTAGCGGGAGTGGAGATACGCAGTATTTT CASSFGTSGSGDTQYF
. TRBJ2-5 many TRBV20-1 TGCAGTGTCCTAGCCGGGGGGCCAGAGACCCAGTACTTC CSVLAGGPETQYF
TRBD2 TRBJ2-3 many TRBV28 TGTGCCAGCAGTCGGCCACTAGCGGGAGGGCCAGATACGCAGTATTTT CASSRPLAGGPDTQYF
TRBD2 TRBJ2-5 . TRBV6-5 TGTGCCAGCAGTTACTCCGGACTAGCGGGAGGAGAGACCCAGTACTTC CASSYSGLAGGETQYF
. TRBJ2-5 . TRBV5-5 TGTGCCAGCAGCTTGAGTTCTAGCATGCAGGGGACCCAGTACTTC CASSLSSSMQGTQYF
TRBD1 TRBJ2-7 . TRBV7-9 TGTGCCAGCAGCCTAACCCGTGGGACAGGGGCCTACGAGCAGTACTTC CASSLTRGTGAYEQYF
. TRBJ2-3 many TRBV20-1 TGCAGTGCGAAAGGGACGGCGAACCCCCCGGATACGCAGTATTTT CSAKGTANPPDTQYF
. TRBJ1-1 many TRBV27 TGTGCCAGCAGAACAGAAATGAACACTGAAGCTTTCTTT CASRTEMNTEAFF
. TRBJ1-5 many TRBV6-1 TGTGCCAGCAGTGAAGCGCTGGGCAGGGGAAATCAGCCCCAGCATTTT CASSEALGRGNQPQHF
. TRBJ1-2 many TRBV28 TGTGCCAGCTCGCGGGGGGGTATCCTCTTCGGCTACACCTTC CASSRGGILFGYTF
TRBD2 TRBJ2-3 . TRBV20-1 TGCAGTGCACTCGTAGCGGGAGCGGAGACGCAGTATTTT CSALVAGAETQYF
. TRBJ2-7 many TRBV28 TGTGCCAGCAGTCCATTAGCGGTAAGCTCCTACGAGCAGTACTTC CASSPLAVSSYEQYF
TRBD1 TRBJ2-7 many TRBV2 TGTGCCAGCAGGACCCAGGGGGTTCACTACGAGCAGTACTTC CASRTQGVHYEQYF
TRBD1 TRBJ2-5 many TRBV10-3 TGTGCCATCAGTGAGGGACAGGAAGCGACCCAGTACTTC CAISEGQEATQYF
. TRBJ2-7 many TRBV6-6 TGTGCCAGCAGTTACCAGTCGGACCGCTACGAGCAGTACTTC CASSYQSDRYEQYF
. TRBJ1-4 many TRBV20-1 TGCAGTGCTAGTTCACGGTTAAATGAAAAACTGTTTTTT CSASSRLNEKLFF
TRBD1 TRBJ1-1 . TRBV6-5 TGTGCCAGCAGTTACTTCCCGGGGCAGGGGGTGACTGAAGCTTTCTTT CASSYFPGQGVTEAFF
TRBD1 TRBJ2-3 . TRBV29-1 TGCAGCGGGGGACAGGGGAGCGATACGCAGTATTTT CSGGQGSDTQYF
. TRBJ1-2 many TRBV5-4 TGTGCCAGCAGCTTGGTGTCCGAATATGGCTACACCTTC CASSLVSEYGYTF
. TRBJ2-7 many TRBV4-1 TGCGCCAGCAGCCAACCACAGGGAAGACTCTACGAGCAGTACTTC CASSQPQGRLYEQYF
. TRBJ2-2 . TRBV4-3 TGCGCCAGCAGCCAAGGGACAACGAACACCGGGGAGCTGTTTTTT CASSQGTTNTGELFF
. TRBJ1-4 few TRBV29-1 TGCAGCGTCGGGGTCATGGATGAAAAACTGTTTTTT CSVGVMDEKLFF
TRBD2 TRBJ2-7 . TRBV2 TGTGCCAGCAGTAGGGAGGCTAGCGGGGAGCAGTACTTC CASSREASGEQYF
. TRBJ2-5 many TRBV4-1 TGCGCCAGCAGCCAAACGATTGGCGAGACCCAGTACTTC CASSQTIGETQYF
. TRBJ1-5 many TRBV6-2/TRBV6-3 TGTGCCAGCAGTACTCAGGAAGGGACGGGTCAGCCCCAGCATTTT CASSTQEGTGQPQHF
TRBD2 TRBJ2-1 many TRBV6-1 TGTGCCAGCAGCCCGGGACTAGCGGGAGGGCGTAATGAGCAGTTCTTC CASSPGLAGGRNEQFF
TRBD2 TRBJ2-1 many TRBV28 TGTGCCAGCAGTATTACCTGGGGTAGCGGGAGTCATGGGGAGCAGTTCTTC CASSITWGSGSHGEQFF
. TRBJ2-1 many TRBV4-2 TGTGCCAGCAGCCAAGGCATCTCAGAGCAGTTCTTC CASSQGISEQFF
. TRBJ2-7 many TRBV7-9 TGTGCCAGCAGCGACAGGGGAGGGCACGAGCAGTACTTC CASSDRGGHEQYF
. TRBJ2-5 many TRBV7-2 TGTGCCAGCAGCTGGGGCGGGGCGGAAGAGACCCAGTACTTC CASSWGGAEETQYF
TRBD1 TRBJ1-4 few TRBV19 TGTGCCAGTAGTATATTCCTTGGGACAGGGGATTTTTCGGCTAATGAAAAACTGTTTTTT CASSIFLGTGDFSANEKLFF
. TRBJ2-4 . TRBV2 TGTGCCAGCAGCTTAGGGTTCAGGGGCAAGTTGGAAAGCATTCAGTACTTC CASSLGFRGKLESIQYF
. TRBJ2-6 few TRBV19 TGTGCCAGTATGAGGGTGGAGACTGGGGCCAACGTCCTGACTTTC CASMRVETGANVLTF
TRBD2 TRBJ2-7 many TRBV7-3 TGTGCCAGCAGCTTAACGGGGACTAGCTATCCCGAGCAGTACTTC CASSLTGTSYPEQYF
. TRBJ2-1 many TRBV7-2 TGTGCCAGCAGCCTGGGACCCGACTATTACAATGAGCAGTTCTTC CASSLGPDYYNEQFF
. TRBJ2-1 many TRBV14 TGTGCCAGCAGCCAGTCCTTTGGTCGTGGGAATGAGCAGTTCTTC CASSQSFGRGNEQFF
. TRBJ2-2 many TRBV6-2/TRBV6-3 TGTGCCAGCAGACGTCCGGGGGTGGAAGTAGCCGGGGAGCTGTTTTTT CASRRPGVEVAGELFF
. TRBJ1-5 few TRBV10-3 TGTGCCATCAGTGAGTCCTTCAGGGAAGGCAATCAGCCCCAGCATTTT CAISESFREGNQPQHF
TRBD1 TRBJ1-5 . TRBV9 TGTGCCAGCAGCGTGGCCGGGACAGCTAATCAGCCCCAGCATTTT CASSVAGTANQPQHF
. TRBJ2-7 many TRBV7-2 TGTGCCAGCAGCTCCGAGAGGTACGAGCAGTACTTC CASSSERYEQYF